This T cell receptor (beta chain) comes out of a study of blood T cell repertoires in COVID-19. Produced via immunoSEQ multiplex PCR; TCRdb's table is partial and in-frame only. The table has around 190,000 clones, about 81% seen once. The CDR3 sequence is 15 residues long. V was pared by 4 bases and J by 5 bases, with 9 bases of the junction left unmatched. The germline V gene encodes CDR1 SGHNT and CDR2 YYREEE (reference sequence). This receptor was identified in a man aged 40-49 years who had recovered from COVID-19. Sequenced input: PBMCs or T cells enriched from blood (not recorded which). The chain uses TRBV5-4 and TRBJ2-1; 7 nucleotides match TRBD2. The DNA for the CDR3 is TGTGCCAGCAGCCGGCAAATCCGGGGGGACAATGAGCAGTTCTTC. Protein product: CASSRQIRGDNEQFF.